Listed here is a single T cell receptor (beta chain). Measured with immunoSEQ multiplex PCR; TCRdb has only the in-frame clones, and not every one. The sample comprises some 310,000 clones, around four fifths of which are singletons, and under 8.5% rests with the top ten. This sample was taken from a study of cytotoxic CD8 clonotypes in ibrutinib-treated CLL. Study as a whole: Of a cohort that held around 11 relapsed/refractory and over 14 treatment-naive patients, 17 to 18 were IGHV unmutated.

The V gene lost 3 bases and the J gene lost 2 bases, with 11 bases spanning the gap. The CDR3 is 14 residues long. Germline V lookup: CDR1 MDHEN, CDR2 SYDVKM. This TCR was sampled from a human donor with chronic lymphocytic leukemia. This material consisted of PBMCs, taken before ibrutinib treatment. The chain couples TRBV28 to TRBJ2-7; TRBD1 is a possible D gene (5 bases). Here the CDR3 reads CASSFVDTTYEQYF. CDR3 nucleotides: TGTGCCAGCAGTTTTGTGGACACCACCTACGAGCAGTACTTC.